Reported below is one TCR beta chain. This CDR3 is also generated by other DNA sequences in the sample. The data were obtained in a study of blood T cell repertoires in COVID-19. Only in-frame clones appear in the TCRdb table, and some are missing; sequencing was by immunoSEQ multiplex PCR. The table shows some 20,000 clones, with roughly 89% occurring only once. Germline CDR1 and CDR2: MNHEY and SVGAGI. CDR3 length: 13 amino acids. The junction had 0 bases not matched to a gene; V was cut back by 6 bases and J by 2 bases. The TCR comes from a human donor in a cohort sampled during active COVID-19. Sequencing was done on a sample of peripheral blood. This sequence joins TRBV6-5 and TRBJ1-5, with TRBD1 matching over 8 bases. CDR3 coding DNA: TGTGCCAGCAGGGGACAGGGCAATCAGCCCCAGCATTTT. This encodes CASRGQGNQPQHF.